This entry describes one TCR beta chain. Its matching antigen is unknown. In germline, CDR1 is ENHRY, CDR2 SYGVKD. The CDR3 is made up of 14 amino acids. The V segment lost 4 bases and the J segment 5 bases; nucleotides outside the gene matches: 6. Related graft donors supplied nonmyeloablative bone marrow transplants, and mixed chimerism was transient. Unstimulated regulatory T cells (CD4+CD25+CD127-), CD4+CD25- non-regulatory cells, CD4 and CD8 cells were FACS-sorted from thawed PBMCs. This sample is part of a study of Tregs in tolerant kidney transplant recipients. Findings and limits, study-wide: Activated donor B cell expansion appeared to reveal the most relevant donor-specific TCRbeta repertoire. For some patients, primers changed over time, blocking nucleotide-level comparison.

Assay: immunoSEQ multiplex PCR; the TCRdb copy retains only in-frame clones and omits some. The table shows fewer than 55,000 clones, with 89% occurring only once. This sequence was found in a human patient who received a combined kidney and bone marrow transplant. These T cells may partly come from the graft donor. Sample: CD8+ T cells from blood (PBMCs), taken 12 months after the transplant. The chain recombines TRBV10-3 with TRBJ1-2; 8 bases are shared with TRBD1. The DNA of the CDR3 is TGTGCCATCAGTGGTTTTGACAGGGGATATGGCTACACCTTC. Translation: CAISGFDRGYGYTF.